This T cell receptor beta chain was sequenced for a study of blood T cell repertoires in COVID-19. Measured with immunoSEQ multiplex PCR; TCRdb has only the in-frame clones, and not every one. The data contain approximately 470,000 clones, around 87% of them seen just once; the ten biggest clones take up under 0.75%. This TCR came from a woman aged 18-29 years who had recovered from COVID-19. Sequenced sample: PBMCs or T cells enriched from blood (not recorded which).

As DNA, the CDR3 is TGTGCCAGCAGTTACTCGTTCCCCGCTAACTATGGCTACACCTTC. As protein: CASSYSFPANYGYTF. The V and J genes are TRBV6-5 and TRBJ1-2; the D is unclear. Trimming removed 0 bases at V and 0 bases at J, with 8 bases between. This CDR3 is built from 15 residues. Germline loops: CDR1 MNHEY, CDR2 SVGAGI.